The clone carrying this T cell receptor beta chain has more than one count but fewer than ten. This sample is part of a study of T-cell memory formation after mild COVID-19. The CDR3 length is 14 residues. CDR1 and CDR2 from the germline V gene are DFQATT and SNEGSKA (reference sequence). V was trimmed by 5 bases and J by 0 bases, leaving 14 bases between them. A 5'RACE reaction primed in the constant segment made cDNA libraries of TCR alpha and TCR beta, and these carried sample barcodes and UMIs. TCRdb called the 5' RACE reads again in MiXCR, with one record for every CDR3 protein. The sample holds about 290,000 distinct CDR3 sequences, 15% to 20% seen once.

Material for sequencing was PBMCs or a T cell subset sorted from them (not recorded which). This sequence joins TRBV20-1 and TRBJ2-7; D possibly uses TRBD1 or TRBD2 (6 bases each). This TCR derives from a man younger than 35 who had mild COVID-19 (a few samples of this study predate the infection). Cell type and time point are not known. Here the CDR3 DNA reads TGCAGTGCTCTTCAAGGGGGGAGCTCCTACGAGCAGTACTTC. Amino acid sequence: CSALQGGSSYEQYF.